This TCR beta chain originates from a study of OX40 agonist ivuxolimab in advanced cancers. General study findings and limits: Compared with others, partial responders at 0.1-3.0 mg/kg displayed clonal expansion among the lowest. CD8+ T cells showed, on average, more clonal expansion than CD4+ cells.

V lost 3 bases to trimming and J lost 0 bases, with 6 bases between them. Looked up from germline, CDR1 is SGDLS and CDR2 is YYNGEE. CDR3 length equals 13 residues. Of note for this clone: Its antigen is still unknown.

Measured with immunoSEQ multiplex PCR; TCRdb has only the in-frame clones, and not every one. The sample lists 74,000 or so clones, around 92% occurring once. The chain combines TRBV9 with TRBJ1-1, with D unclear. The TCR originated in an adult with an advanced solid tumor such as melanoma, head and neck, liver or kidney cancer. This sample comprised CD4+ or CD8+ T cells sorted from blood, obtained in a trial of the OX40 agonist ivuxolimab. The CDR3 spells CASSEFMNTEAFF. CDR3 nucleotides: TGTGCCAGCAGCGAGTTTATGAACACTGAAGCTTTCTTT.